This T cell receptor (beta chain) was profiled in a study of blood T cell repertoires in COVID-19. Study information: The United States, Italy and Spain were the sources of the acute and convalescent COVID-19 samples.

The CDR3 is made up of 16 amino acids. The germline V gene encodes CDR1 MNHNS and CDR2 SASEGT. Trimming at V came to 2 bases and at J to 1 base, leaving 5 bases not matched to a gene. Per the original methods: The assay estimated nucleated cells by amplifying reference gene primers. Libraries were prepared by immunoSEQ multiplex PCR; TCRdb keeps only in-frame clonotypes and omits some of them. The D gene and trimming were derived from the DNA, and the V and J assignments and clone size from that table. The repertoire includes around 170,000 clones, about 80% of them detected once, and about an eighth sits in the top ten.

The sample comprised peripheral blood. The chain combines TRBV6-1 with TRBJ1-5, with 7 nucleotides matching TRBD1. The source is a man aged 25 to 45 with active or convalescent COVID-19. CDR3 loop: CASSETWGQSNQPQHF. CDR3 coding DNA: TGTGCCAGCAGTGAAACATGGGGACAGAGCAATCAGCCCCAGCATTTT.